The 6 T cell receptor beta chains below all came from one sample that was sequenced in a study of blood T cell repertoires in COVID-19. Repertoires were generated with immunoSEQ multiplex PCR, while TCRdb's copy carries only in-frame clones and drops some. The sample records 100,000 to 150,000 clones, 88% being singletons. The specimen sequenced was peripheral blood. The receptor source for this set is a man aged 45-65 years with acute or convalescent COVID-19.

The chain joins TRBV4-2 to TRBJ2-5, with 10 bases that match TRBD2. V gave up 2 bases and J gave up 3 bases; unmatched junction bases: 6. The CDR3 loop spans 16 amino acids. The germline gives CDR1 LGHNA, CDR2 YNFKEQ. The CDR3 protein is CASSQLAGEGKETQYF. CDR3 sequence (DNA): TGTGCCAGCAGCCAACTAGCGGGGGAAGGGAAAGAGACCCAGTACTTC.

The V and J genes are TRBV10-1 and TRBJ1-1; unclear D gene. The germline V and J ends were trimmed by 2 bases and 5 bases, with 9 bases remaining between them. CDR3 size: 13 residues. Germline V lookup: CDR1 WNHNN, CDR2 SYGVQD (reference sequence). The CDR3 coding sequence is TGCGCCAGCAGTGAGGGCGTCGGGACTGAAGCTTTCTTT. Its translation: CASSEGVGTEAFF.

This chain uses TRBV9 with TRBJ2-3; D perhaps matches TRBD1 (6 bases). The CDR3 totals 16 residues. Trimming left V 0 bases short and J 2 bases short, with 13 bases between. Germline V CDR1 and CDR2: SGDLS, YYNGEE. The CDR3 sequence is CASSVVGRTVTDTQYF. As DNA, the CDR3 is TGTGCCAGCAGCGTAGTAGGTAGGACAGTCACAGATACGCAGTATTTT.

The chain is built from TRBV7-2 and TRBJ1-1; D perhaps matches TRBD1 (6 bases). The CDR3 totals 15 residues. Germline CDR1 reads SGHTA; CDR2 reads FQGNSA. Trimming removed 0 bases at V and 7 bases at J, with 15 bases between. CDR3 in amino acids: CASSLARTEFGEAFF. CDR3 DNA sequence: TGTGCCAGCAGCTTAGCTAGGACAGAGTTTGGTGAAGCTTTCTTT.

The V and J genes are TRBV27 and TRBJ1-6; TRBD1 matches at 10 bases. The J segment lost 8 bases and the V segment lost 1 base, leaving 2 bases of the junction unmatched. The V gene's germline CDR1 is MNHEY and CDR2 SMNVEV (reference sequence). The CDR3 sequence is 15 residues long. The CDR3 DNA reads TGTGCCAGCAGTTTATGGGACAGGGGTTATTCACCCCTCCACTTT. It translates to CASSLWDRGYSPLHF.

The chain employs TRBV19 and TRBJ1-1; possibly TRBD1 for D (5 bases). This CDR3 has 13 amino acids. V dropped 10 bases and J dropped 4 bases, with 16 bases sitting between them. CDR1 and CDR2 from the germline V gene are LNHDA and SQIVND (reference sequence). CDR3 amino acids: CAIQGGRGTEAFF. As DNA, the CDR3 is TGTGCCATTCAGGGAGGGAGGGGCACTGAAGCTTTCTTT.